This is a list of T cell receptor beta chains from one sample in a study of response to subunit inactivated influenza vaccine. One entry per CDR3 protein results from TCRdb running MiXCR on the RT-PCR reads. Here the sample spans about 570,000 distinct CDR3 sequences, roughly 10% being singletons. These data also featured in a second study, about T cells expressing NK-cell markers.

This sample comprised PBMCs from blood, obtained on the day of vaccination. The receptor set was obtained from a man aged 45-60 years who received an inactivated influenza vaccine. Each CDR3 is given with its conserved first and last residue. A D gene is named only where the DNA matches it firmly. The size field is filled for only some rows; it gives once, few, many or a size class.

v_gene	j_gene	abundance	d_gene	CDR3aa	CDR3nt
TRBV11-3	TRBJ1-1	few	NA	CASSPDTGEAFF	TGTGCCAGCAGCCCCGACACCGGTGAAGCTTTCTTT
TRBV4-2	TRBJ2-3	NA	NA	CASSQAPGADTQYF	TGTGCCAGCAGCCAAGCCCCGGGTGCAGATACGCAGTATTTT
TRBV5-1	TRBJ2-7	few	TRBD2	CASSDKASGLTYEQYF	TGCGCCAGCAGCGACAAGGCTAGCGGGCTTACCTACGAGCAGTACTTC
TRBV6-1	TRBJ2-3	many	TRBD2	CASRLTSGGATDKQYF	TGTGCCAGCAGGCTGACTAGCGGGGGGGCCACAGATAAGCAGTATTTT
TRBV29-1	TRBJ2-1	many	TRBD1	CSSADRGPYNEQFF	TGCAGCTCGGCGGACAGGGGTCCCTACAATGAGCAGTTCTTC
TRBV10-3	TRBJ1-5	few	NA	CAISDPLGAQHF	TGTGCCATCAGTGACCCCCTGGGAGCCCAGCATTTT
TRBV27	TRBJ1-6	many	NA	CASSMISHPGSPLHF	TGTGCCAGCAGCATGATCAGTCATCCAGGATCACCCCTCCACTTT
TRBV27	TRBJ2-7	few	NA	CASSLSSATYEQYF	TGTGCCAGCAGTTTATCGTCCGCTACCTACGAGCAGTACTTC
TRBV12-3/TRBV12-4	TRBJ2-7	few	NA	CASSLVVSYEQYF	TGTGCCAGCAGTTTAGTCGTCTCCTACGAGCAGTACTTC
TRBV28	TRBJ2-7	many	NA	CASSPQLMYYEQYF	TGTGCCAGCAGTCCACAGCTTATGTACTACGAGCAGTACTTC
TRBV20-1	TRBJ2-5	few	NA	CSAETSPGGWETQYF	TGCAGTGCTGAGACTTCGCCTGGGGGGTGGGAGACCCAGTACTTC
TRBV28	TRBJ2-1	many	TRBD2	CASSLGWVPSGWQFF	TGTGCCAGCAGTTTAGGGTGGGTTCCTAGCGGGTGGCAGTTCTTC
TRBV2	TRBJ2-3	NA	TRBD1	CASSTDRGTDTQYF	TGTGCCAGCAGCACGGACAGGGGCACAGATACGCAGTATTTT
TRBV15	TRBJ2-5	NA	TRBD2	CATSELGREGLETQYF	TGTGCCACCAGCGAACTGGGGCGGGAGGGCCTAGAGACCCAGTACTTC
TRBV15	TRBJ2-2	few	NA	CATSPRGGANTGELFF	TGTGCCACCAGCCCCCGAGGGGGAGCGAACACCGGGGAGCTGTTTTTT
TRBV10-3	TRBJ1-2	many	NA	CAISDYTGLIGYTF	TGTGCCATCAGTGATTACACAGGGCTTATTGGCTACACCTTC
TRBV29-1	TRBJ1-2	many	NA	CSVDTGAANYGYTF	TGCAGCGTTGATACGGGGGCAGCCAACTATGGCTACACCTTC
TRBV10-3	TRBJ2-7	NA	TRBD2	CAITGQTSGAYEQYF	TGTGCCATCACTGGTCAGACTAGCGGCGCCTACGAGCAGTACTTC
TRBV29-1	TRBJ2-5	few	NA	CSVGPHYETQYF	TGCAGCGTTGGCCCTCACTATGAGACCCAGTACTTC
TRBV7-9	TRBJ2-1	few	NA	CASSPGRRVGYNEQFF	TGTGCCAGCAGCCCCGGTCGGAGGGTTGGTTACAATGAGCAGTTCTTC
TRBV24-1	TRBJ2-3	few	NA	CATGGGRTDTQYF	TGTGCCACAGGGGGGGGCCGGACAGATACGCAGTATTTT
TRBV9	TRBJ2-1	few	NA	CASSVQAGRDNEQFF	TGTGCCAGCAGCGTACAAGCGGGTCGAGACAATGAGCAGTTCTTC
TRBV5-6	TRBJ2-5	NA	NA	CASSSRPRETQYF	TGTGCCAGCAGCTCGCGCCCGAGAGAGACCCAGTACTTC
TRBV5-1	TRBJ1-4	many	NA	CASSPESRGGEKLFF	TGCGCCAGCAGCCCCGAGTCCAGGGGAGGAGAAAAACTGTTTTTT
TRBV4-2	TRBJ2-2	NA	NA	CASSRNSFGTPNTGELFF	TGTGCCAGCAGCCGGAATAGCTTCGGGACTCCTAACACCGGGGAGCTGTTTTTT
TRBV6-2/TRBV6-3	TRBJ2-7	NA	NA	CASVPWRDRLAEQYF	TGTGCCAGCGTACCTTGGCGGGATCGCCTAGCCGAGCAGTACTTC
TRBV6-1	TRBJ2-1	few	NA	CASSGQTEGEQFF	TGTGCCAGCAGTGGACAGACCGAGGGTGAGCAGTTCTTC
TRBV2	TRBJ2-3	few	TRBD1	CASRGQGPDTQYF	TGTGCCAGCAGGGGACAGGGTCCAGATACGCAGTATTTT
TRBV6-1	TRBJ1-3	NA	TRBD1	CASRVEGARGNTIYF	TGTGCCAGCAGGGTGGAGGGGGCGCGAGGAAACACCATATATTTT